The clone carrying this TCR beta chain was seen repeatedly, ten times or more. Its antigen remains unknown. From the 5' RACE reads, TCRdb called clonotypes with MiXCR, one entry per CDR3 protein. This table holds approximately 260,000 distinct CDR3 sequences, roughly 5.6% found once. The CDR3 length is 18 residues. Germline loops: CDR1 SGHRS, CDR2 YFSETQ. The J segment lost 4 bases and the V segment lost 3 bases, leaving 15 bases of the junction unmatched. The sample comes from a study of T cells after yellow fever vaccination. Study observations and caveats: Just a small share of clonotypes turned up in the CD4 compartment as well as the CD8 compartment. Peaking on day 5 versus 15, the secondary response was faster but weaker. FACS-sorted repertoires could contain abundant clonotypes contaminating from the bulk population.

The sequence was obtained from a man aged 18 to 30 who received the YFV17D yellow fever vaccine. The sample here was CD4+ T cells sorted from PBMCs, taken on the day of the yellow fever booster vaccination. This chain links TRBV5-1 with TRBJ2-3, with 9 bases that match TRBD1. CDR3 coding DNA: TGCGCCAGCAGCTCCGACCGACAGACAGGGGGTGAATCAGATACGCAGTATTTT. This codes for CASSSDRQTGGESDTQYF.